The text below deals with one TCR beta chain. Antigen: not known. V was shortened by 2 bases and J by 4 bases, with 11 bases between the two germline ends. The CDR3 runs to 14 residues. Germline CDR1 is MNHEY and CDR2 is SVGAGI. This sample is part of a study of OX40 agonist ivuxolimab in advanced cancers. For the study at large: Ivuxolimab, which is an agonistic anti-OX40 (CD134) antibody, was administered to the patients. Averaging roughly 60 years in age, with a range of roughly 20 to 79, the cohort was 82.7% male. General study points: At doses 0.1 to 3.0 mg/kg, CD4+ and CD8+ clones expanded.

Clones were sequenced by immunoSEQ multiplex PCR, and TCRdb holds only the in-frame ones, with some missing. The sample has approximately 22,000 clones; 75% to 85% are singletons. Sequences were derived from CD4+ or CD8+ T cells sorted from blood, sampled in a trial of the OX40 agonist ivuxolimab. The chain employs TRBV6-5 and TRBJ1-2; D is possibly TRBD1 (6 bases). This clonotype was obtained from an adult with an advanced solid tumor such as melanoma, head and neck, liver or kidney cancer. The DNA for the CDR3 is TGTGCCAGCAGTTACCTCACAGGGACCTATGGCTACACCTTC. Its protein product is CASSYLTGTYGYTF.